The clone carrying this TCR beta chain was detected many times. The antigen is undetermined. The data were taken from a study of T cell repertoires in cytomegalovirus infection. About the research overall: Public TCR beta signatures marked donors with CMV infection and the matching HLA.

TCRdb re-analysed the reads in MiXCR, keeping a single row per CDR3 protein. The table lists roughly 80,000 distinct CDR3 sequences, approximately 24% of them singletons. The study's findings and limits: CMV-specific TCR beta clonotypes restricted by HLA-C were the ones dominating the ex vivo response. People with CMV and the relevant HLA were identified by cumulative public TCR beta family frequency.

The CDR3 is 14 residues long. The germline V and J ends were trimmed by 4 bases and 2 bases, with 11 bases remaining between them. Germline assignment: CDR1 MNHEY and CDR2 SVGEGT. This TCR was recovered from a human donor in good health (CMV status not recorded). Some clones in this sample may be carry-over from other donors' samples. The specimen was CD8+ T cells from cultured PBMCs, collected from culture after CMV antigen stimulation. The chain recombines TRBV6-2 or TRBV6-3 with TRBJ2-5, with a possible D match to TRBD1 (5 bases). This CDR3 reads CASSFQGRQETQYF. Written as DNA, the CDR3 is TGTGCCAGCAGTTTCCAGGGTCGGCAAGAGACCCAGTACTTC.